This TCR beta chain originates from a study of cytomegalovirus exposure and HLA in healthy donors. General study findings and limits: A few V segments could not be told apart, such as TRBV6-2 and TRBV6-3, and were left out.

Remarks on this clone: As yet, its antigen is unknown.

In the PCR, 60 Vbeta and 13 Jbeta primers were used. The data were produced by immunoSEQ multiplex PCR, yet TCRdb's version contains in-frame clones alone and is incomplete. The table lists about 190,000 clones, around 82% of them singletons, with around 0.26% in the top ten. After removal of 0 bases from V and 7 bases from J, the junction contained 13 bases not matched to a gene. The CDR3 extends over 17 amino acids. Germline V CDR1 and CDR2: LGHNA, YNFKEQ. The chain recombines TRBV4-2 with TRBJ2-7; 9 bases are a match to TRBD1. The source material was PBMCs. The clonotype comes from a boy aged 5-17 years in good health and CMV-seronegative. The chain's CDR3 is CASSQDSGSRQGGEQYF. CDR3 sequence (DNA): TGTGCCAGCAGCCAAGATTCGGGTTCACGACAGGGGGGGGAGCAGTACTTC.